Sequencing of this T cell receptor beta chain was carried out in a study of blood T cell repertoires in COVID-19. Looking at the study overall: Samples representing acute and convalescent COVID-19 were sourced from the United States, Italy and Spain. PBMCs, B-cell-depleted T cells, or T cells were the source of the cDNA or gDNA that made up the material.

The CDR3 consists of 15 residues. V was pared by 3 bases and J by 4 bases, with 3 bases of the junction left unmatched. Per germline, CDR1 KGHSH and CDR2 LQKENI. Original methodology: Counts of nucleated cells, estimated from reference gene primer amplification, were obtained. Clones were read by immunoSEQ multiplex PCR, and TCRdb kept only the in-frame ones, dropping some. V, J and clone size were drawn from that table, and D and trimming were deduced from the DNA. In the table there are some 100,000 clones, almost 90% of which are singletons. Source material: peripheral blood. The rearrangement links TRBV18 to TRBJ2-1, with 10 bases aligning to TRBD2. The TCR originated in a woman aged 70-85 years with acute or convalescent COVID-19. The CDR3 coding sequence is TGTGCCAGCTCACCCCTAGCGGGAGTTTACAATGAGCAGTTCTTC. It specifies CASSPLAGVYNEQFF.